Shown below are 10 T cell receptor beta chains from a single sample sequenced in a study of blood T cell repertoires in COVID-19. Method: immunoSEQ multiplex PCR; TCRdb's copy keeps in-frame clones and lacks some. Of about 85,000 clones listed, roughly 80% were seen once; the top ten hold about 11%. Sequenced material: peripheral blood. The receptor set was obtained from a man between 70 and 80 years old with acute or convalescent COVID-19.

The genes are TRBV10-1 and TRBJ1-1, with 7 bases lining up with TRBD1. The CDR3 contains 15 residues. Trimming at V came to 3 bases and at J to 4 bases, leaving 8 bases not matched to a gene. Germline V gene lookup returns CDR1 WNHNN and CDR2 SYGVQD (reference sequence). The CDR3 sequence is CASSDEGQGGTEAFF. CDR3 nucleotide sequence: TGCGCCAGCAGTGATGAGGGGCAGGGGGGCACTGAAGCTTTCTTT.

The J gene is TRBJ2-3, the V gene TRBV18; the match to TRBD2 covers 10 bases. Germline loops: CDR1 KGHSH, CDR2 LQKENI. V was clipped by 3 bases and J by 3 bases; unmatched bases: 9. This CDR3 region has 17 residues. The CDR3 DNA sequence: TGTGCCAGCTCACCCAGCTTAGCGGGGGGCGGAACAGATACGCAGTATTTT. Translating gives CASSPSLAGGGTDTQYF. The full variable domain, its missing parts supplied by reference TRBV18 and TRBJ2-3, is NAGVMQNPRHLVRRRGQEARLRCSPMKGHSHVYWYRQLPEEGLKFMVYLQKENIIDESGMPKERFSAEFPKEGPSILRIQQVVRGDSAAYFCASSPSLAGGGTDTQYFGPGTRLTVL.

Note on this clone: This may arise from a read error, as a much more abundant clone is one base away. The CDR3 sequence is CASSLIAGARNEQFF. The CDR3 nucleotides read TGTGCCAGCAGCTTAATAGCGGGGGCGAGGAATGAGCAGTTCTTC. This sequence joins TRBV11-3 and TRBJ2-1; TRBD2 aligns across 9 bases. Germline assignment: CDR1 SGHNT and CDR2 YENEEA. With V trimmed by 2 bases and J by 7 bases, 6 bases remained unmatched. The CDR3 runs to 15 residues.

This chain links TRBV6-2 or TRBV6-3 with TRBJ2-7, with a weak D call TRBD2 (6 bases). V was pared by 2 bases and J by 0 bases, with 26 bases between. The germline CDR1 and CDR2 sequences are MNHEY and SVGEGT. The length of the CDR3 is 20 residues. The DNA of the CDR3 is TGTGCCAGCAGTTACGGGCACTTCCTCCCGGGACTTAGACTCTCCTACGAGCAGTACTTC. Its protein product is CASSYGHFLPGLRLSYEQYF.

The chain joins TRBV28 to TRBJ2-3; TRBD2 matches at 11 bases. The CDR3 has 17 amino acids. Germline loops: CDR1 MDHEN, CDR2 SYDVKM. V shed 5 bases and J 6 bases; nucleotides not matched to a gene: 13. CDR3 loop: CASSLHLAGGNLDTQYF. Written as DNA, the CDR3 is TGTGCCAGCAGTCTCCACCTAGCGGGGGGCAACTTGGATACGCAGTATTTT.

The chain combines TRBV7-9 with TRBJ1-1; D is unclear. Germline CDR1 SEHNR, CDR2 FQNEAQ (reference sequence). V lost 1 base and J 6 bases, leaving 12 bases between the germline ends. The CDR3 covers 14 residues. Here the CDR3 reads CASSLVPGGAEAFF. CDR3 nucleotides: TGTGCCAGCAGCTTAGTCCCGGGAGGTGCTGAAGCTTTCTTT.

The chain links TRBV12-3 or TRBV12-4 to TRBJ2-3; no clear D gene. The CDR3 contains 11 residues. Trimming shortened V by 8 bases and J by 8 bases, and 11 bases separated the two germline ends. The CDR3 is CASGLLGTQYF. CDR3 in DNA: TGTGCCAGCGGGCTACTTGGTACGCAGTATTTT.

V gene TRBV19 combines with J gene TRBJ2-2; the D gene is possibly TRBD2 (6 bases). Germline V lookup: CDR1 LNHDA, CDR2 SQIVND (reference sequence). The CDR3 totals 16 residues. The germline V and J ends were trimmed by 3 bases and 2 bases, with 13 bases remaining between them. For the CDR3, the DNA is TGTGCCAGTAGTATCGCCAGGGAGGTTAACACCGGGGAGCTGTTTTTT. It is translated as CASSIAREVNTGELFF.

The table lists this clone with a few counts. This chain joins TRBV19 and TRBJ2-3; 7 bases align to TRBD2. Germline values: CDR1 LNHDA, CDR2 SQIVND (reference sequence). V shed 3 bases, J shed 0 bases, and the junction held 3 bases outside the gene matches. The CDR3 runs to 15 residues. The CDR3 reads CASSIAGVSTDTQYF. CDR3 nucleotides: TGTGCCAGTAGTATCGCGGGGGTTAGCACAGATACGCAGTATTTT.

The chain combines TRBV5-1 with TRBJ1-5; 10 nucleotides align to TRBD1. The CDR3 sequence is 16 residues long. The V and J ends lost 1 base and 3 bases, in that order; junction bases with no gene match: 4. CDR1 is SGHRS and CDR2 is YFSETQ in the germline V gene. The CDR3 here is CASSLTGTGDNQPQHF. The CDR3 region has the DNA TGCGCCAGCAGCTTGACCGGGACAGGGGACAATCAGCCCCAGCATTTT.